Listed below are T cell receptor beta chains from one sample, sequenced in a study of shared clonotypes between healthy human individuals. Profiling relied on immunoSEQ multiplex PCR, and the TCRdb table lists in-frame clones only, not all of them. Of 2 million to 2.5 million clones listed, around 92% are singletons. Sequenced: naive CD4+ T cells from PBMCs. These receptors originate from a man aged 18-30 years in good health. Some clones in this sample may be carry-over from other donors' samples. CDR3s leave out the opening cysteine and the closing phenylalanine or tryptophan. Each record gives: V gene, CDR3 protein.

V: TRBV15
CDR3: ATSRDSLPSY

V: TRBV5-8
CDR3: ASSPPEKLF

V: TRBV9
CDR3: ASSPRRASGDTQY

V: TRBV28
CDR3: ASSFHRGTNEKLF

V: TRBV30
CDR3: AWRHSSAGGYT

V: TRBV29-1
CDR3: SGTGQGETQY

V: TRBV7-3
CDR3: ASSLIPGNTEAF

V: TRBV15
CDR3: ATSSIQTSTDTQY

V: TRBV4-3
CDR3: ASSQVDRPPYGYT

V: TRBV7-3
CDR3: ASSFGPLSSGNTIY

V: TRBV15
CDR3: ATSRDRGEGYLGMNTEAF

V: TRBV7-3
CDR3: ASSLDYREETQY

V: TRBV9
CDR3: ASSVGTSGIQETQY

V: TRBV28
CDR3: ASSFTDRGFSWDEKLF

V: TRBV4-2
CDR3: ASSQAEGNQPQH

V: TRBV6-1
CDR3: ASSVGNIQY

V: TRBV4-3
CDR3: ASSQDARLNTEAF

V: TRBV28
CDR3: AHPRGGDSRGYT

V: TRBV5-1
CDR3: ASSLWVEVNTEAF

V: TRBV21-1
CDR3: ASSKRGRGALGNYGYT

V: TRBV6-5
CDR3: ASSPGDSYEQY

V: TRBV6-1
CDR3: ASSGAGRYGYT

V: TRBV28
CDR3: ASSPATFFGNQPQH

V: TRBV9
CDR3: ASSAWDTLTDTQY

V: TRBV4-3
CDR3: ASSQDSVTDTQY

V: TRBV28
CDR3: ASSLTVPNTEAF

V: TRBV30
CDR3: AWKQDAYSGANVLT

V: TRBV28
CDR3: ASSDYYGYT

V: TRBV10-3
CDR3: AISEQGDVGSPLH

V: TRBV7-8
CDR3: ASRRGVGRTIY

V: TRBV10-3
CDR3: AIRRSGANTGELF

V: TRBV6-1
CDR3: ASISIQRDNQPQH

V: TRBV2
CDR3: ASSVAQEQF

V: TRBV6-5
CDR3: ASSQGTAGNTIY

V: TRBV11-1
CDR3: ASSLYASGITDTQY

V: TRBV5-7
CDR3: ASSFTGLHQPQH

V: TRBV18
CDR3: ASSPNIASLNTGELF

V: TRBV11-3
CDR3: ASSLMCHDGEKLF

V: TRBV5-1
CDR3: ASSIGQGVMSEQY

V: TRBV6-1
CDR3: ASSEQGISGDQETQY

V: TRBV5-1
CDR3: ASCHGLAGGNEQF

V: TRBV7-9
CDR3: ASGIRDQPQH

V: TRBV10-3
CDR3: AISGPARGLGNTIY

V: TRBV5-1
CDR3: ASSQIQETQY

V: TRBV11-2
CDR3: ASTPGTSGNHEQF

V: TRBV23-1
CDR3: ASSQNPGSSYEQY

V: TRBV10-1
CDR3: ASSEAGGPYQETQY

V: TRBV5-1
CDR3: ASSQGTVNTGELF

V: TRBV25-1
CDR3: ASSEPFGELF

V: TRBV25-1
CDR3: ASSEDTNQY

V: TRBV7-9
CDR3: ASSLRLAGDNEQF

V: TRBV2
CDR3: ASSEAQTANTEAF

V: TRBV2
CDR3: ASSEGATPSYEQY

V: TRBV6-1
CDR3: AANTRSRGTDTQY

V: TRBV7-2
CDR3: ASSLTTGRTFYGYT

V: TRBV9
CDR3: ASSVSATNEKLF

V: TRBV15
CDR3: ATSRSGARSH

V: TRBV30
CDR3: AWSLGVHEQF

V: TRBV23-1
CDR3: ASGQTVSNQPQH

V: TRBV27
CDR3: ASSPPSRQGPNTEAF